These T cell receptor beta chains were read from a single sample in a study of post-analysis software for immune sequencing data. TCRdb fed the PCR reads into MiXCR, producing one record per CDR3 protein. The sample has 250,000 to 300,000 distinct CDR3 sequences; 36% are singletons. The sample taken for sequencing was blood. The receptors stem from a girl between 5 and 17 years old with multiple sclerosis. CDR3s include the opening cysteine and the closing phenylalanine or tryptophan. Each record gives: J gene, CDR3 length, clone size, D gene, V gene, CDR3 protein, CDR3 DNA. The D gene is left open where the match is weak. The size entry is marked missing in some rows and otherwise reads once, few, many or a size class.

J: TRBJ1-2; length: 15; size: .; D: TRBD1; V: TRBV7-2; CDR3: CASSLSGTGNYGYTF; DNA: TGTGCCAGCAGCTTATCCGGGACAGGGAACTATGGCTACACCTTC
J: TRBJ1-2; length: 13; size: few; D: .; V: TRBV11-2; CDR3: CASSLEDRWGYTF; DNA: TGTGCCAGCAGCTTGGAAGACCGTTGGGGCTACACCTTC
J: TRBJ2-3; length: 14; size: many; D: TRBD2; V: TRBV28; CDR3: CASSPTSGLHTQYF; DNA: TGTGCCAGCAGCCCTACTAGCGGACTACATACGCAGTATTTT
J: TRBJ2-1; length: 13; size: few; D: .; V: TRBV11-2; CDR3: CASSGTPYNEQFF; DNA: TGTGCCAGCAGCGGGACTCCATACAATGAGCAGTTCTTC
J: TRBJ2-6; length: 17; size: once; D: .; V: TRBV21-1; CDR3: CASSKGQGPWGANVLTF; DNA: TGTGCCAGCAGCAAGGGACAGGGACCGTGGGGGGCCAACGTCCTGACTTTC
J: TRBJ1-2; length: 14; size: .; D: .; V: TRBV7-2; CDR3: CASSPPRYNYGYTF; DNA: TGTGCCAGCAGCCCCCCCCGCTATAACTATGGCTACACCTTC
J: TRBJ2-1; length: 14; size: .; D: TRBD2; V: TRBV20-1; CDR3: CSASRGTFYNEQFF; DNA: TGCAGTGCATCGCGGGGGACCTTCTACAACGAGCAGTTCTTC
J: TRBJ1-1; length: 13; size: .; D: .; V: TRBV6-6; CDR3: CASTRGRATEAFF; DNA: TGTGCCAGCACAAGGGGCAGGGCCACTGAAGCTTTCTTT
J: TRBJ1-5; length: 13; size: .; D: .; V: TRBV7-8; CDR3: CASSLEERQPQHF; DNA: TGTGCCAGCAGCTTAGAAGAACGTCAGCCCCAGCATTTT
J: TRBJ2-7; length: 16; size: .; D: TRBD1; V: TRBV5-1; CDR3: CASRQNPGQGKYEQYF; DNA: TGCGCCAGCAGACAGAATCCGGGACAGGGGAAGTACGAGCAGTACTTC
J: TRBJ2-3; length: 14; size: many; D: .; V: TRBV19; CDR3: CASSMWAGTDTQYF; DNA: TGTGCCAGTAGTATGTGGGCCGGCACAGATACGCAGTATTTT
J: TRBJ2-3; length: 17; size: .; D: TRBD2; V: TRBV14; CDR3: CASSLPDSGGVRDTQYF; DNA: TGTGCCAGCAGCCTCCCTGATAGCGGGGGGGTGAGAGATACGCAGTATTTT
J: TRBJ2-7; length: 15; size: .; D: .; V: TRBV6-1; CDR3: CASSEGGRDIDEQYF; DNA: TGTGCCAGCAGTGAAGGAGGCAGGGATATTGACGAGCAGTACTTC
J: TRBJ1-5; length: 14; size: many; D: .; V: TRBV12-5; CDR3: CASGLWGADQPQHF; DNA: TGTGCTAGTGGTTTGTGGGGGGCAGATCAGCCCCAGCATTTT
J: TRBJ2-6; length: 18; size: .; D: .; V: TRBV3-1; CDR3: CASSQVTAHPSGANVLTF; DNA: TGTGCCAGCAGCCAAGTCACGGCCCACCCCTCTGGGGCCAACGTCCTGACTTTC
J: TRBJ2-1; length: 13; size: many; D: TRBD2; V: TRBV29-1; CDR3: CSAQSGRINEQFF; DNA: TGCAGCGCTCAAAGCGGGAGGATAAATGAGCAGTTCTTC
J: TRBJ1-5; length: 17; size: few; D: .; V: TRBV19; CDR3: CASSIDRQGETNQPQHF; DNA: TGTGCCAGTAGTATAGATCGTCAGGGCGAGACCAATCAGCCCCAGCATTTT
J: TRBJ1-1; length: 15; size: .; D: .; V: TRBV28; CDR3: CASPGADTGPTEAFF; DNA: TGTGCCAGCCCAGGGGCCGACACAGGGCCCACTGAAGCTTTCTTT
J: TRBJ1-2; length: 15; size: .; D: .; V: TRBV4-2; CDR3: CASSQDGSGFYGYTF; DNA: TGTGCCAGCAGCCAAGATGGTTCGGGATTCTATGGCTACACCTTC
J: TRBJ1-5; length: 13; size: .; D: .; V: TRBV19; CDR3: CASTTGSNQPQHF; DNA: TGTGCCAGTACGACAGGTAGCAATCAGCCCCAGCATTTT
J: TRBJ2-1; length: 14; size: .; D: TRBD1; V: TRBV12-3/TRBV12-4; CDR3: CASRQTGIQETQFF; DNA: TGCGCCAGCAGGCAGACAGGGATACAAGAGACCCAGTTCTTC
J: TRBJ2-6; length: 14; size: .; D: .; V: TRBV5-5; CDR3: CASSLSSGANVPTF; DNA: TGTGCCAGCAGCCTCTCCTCTGGGGCCAACGTCCCGACTTTC
J: TRBJ2-7; length: 16; size: .; D: TRBD1; V: TRBV4-3; CDR3: CASIPGQGYVRDEQYF; DNA: TGCGCCAGCATACCGGGACAGGGGTATGTAAGGGACGAGCAGTACTTC
J: TRBJ2-1; length: 13; size: few; D: .; V: TRBV29-1; CDR3: CSVVGRGVNEQFF; DNA: TGCAGCGTTGTCGGCAGGGGGGTGAATGAGCAGTTCTTC
J: TRBJ2-1; length: 17; size: many; D: .; V: TRBV4-1; CDR3: CASSQERVESSYNEQFF; DNA: TGCGCCAGCAGCCAAGAAAGAGTGGAAAGCTCCTACAATGAGCAGTTCTTC
J: TRBJ2-3; length: 14; size: .; D: .; V: TRBV5-1; CDR3: CASSYQGSTDTQYF; DNA: TGCGCCAGCAGCTATCAGGGAAGCACAGATACGCAGTATTTT
J: TRBJ2-7; length: 14; size: many; D: TRBD1; V: TRBV7-8; CDR3: CASSSRDSGYEQYF; DNA: TGTGCCAGCAGCTCCAGGGACAGTGGCTACGAGCAGTACTTC
J: TRBJ2-3; length: 15; size: few; D: TRBD2; V: TRBV5-1; CDR3: CASSLRTSGTDTQYF; DNA: TGCGCCAGCAGCTTGAGGACTAGCGGCACAGATACGCAGTATTTT
J: TRBJ1-2; length: 15; size: .; D: TRBD1; V: TRBV5-1; CDR3: CASSLGQGASSGYTF; DNA: TGCGCCAGCAGCTTGGGACAGGGGGCGTCTTCTGGCTACACCTTC
J: TRBJ2-1; length: 14; size: .; D: .; V: TRBV7-2; CDR3: CASSTPGLRSEQFF; DNA: TGTGCCAGCAGCACCCCGGGACTCCGGAGCGAGCAGTTCTTC
J: TRBJ1-1; length: 13; size: few; D: .; V: TRBV5-1; CDR3: CASSSLINTEAFF; DNA: TGCGCCAGCAGCTCCCTTATCAACACTGAAGCTTTCTTT
J: TRBJ1-2; length: 14; size: .; D: TRBD1; V: TRBV7-9; CDR3: CASSLGGDSHGYTF; DNA: TGTGCCAGCAGCTTAGGTGGGGACAGTCATGGCTACACCTTC
J: TRBJ1-2; length: 12; size: .; D: .; V: TRBV20-1; CDR3: CSPATDQEGYTF; DNA: TGCAGTCCAGCAACAGACCAGGAAGGCTACACCTTC
J: TRBJ1-4; length: 14; size: .; D: TRBD1; V: TRBV6-4; CDR3: CASSDPGQGEKLFF; DNA: TGTGCCAGCAGTGACCCGGGACAGGGTGAAAAACTGTTTTTT
J: TRBJ1-2; length: 14; size: few; D: .; V: TRBV7-9; CDR3: CASSWGQSDYGYTF; DNA: TGTGCCAGCAGCTGGGGCCAGTCGGACTATGGCTACACCTTC
J: TRBJ2-5; length: 12; size: .; D: .; V: TRBV20-1; CDR3: CSASCGEETQYF; DNA: TGCAGTGCTAGTTGTGGGGAAGAGACCCAGTACTTC
J: TRBJ1-1; length: 14; size: few; D: TRBD1; V: TRBV20-1; CDR3: CSAKRQGENTEAFF; DNA: TGCAGTGCTAAGCGACAGGGCGAGAACACTGAAGCTTTCTTT
J: TRBJ2-5; length: 16; size: .; D: .; V: TRBV4-2; CDR3: CASSLGTSGPQETQYF; DNA: TGTGCCAGCAGCCTCGGGACTTCGGGCCCCCAAGAGACCCAGTACTTC
J: TRBJ2-5; length: 14; size: many; D: .; V: TRBV7-8; CDR3: CASSIDNLFETQYF; DNA: TGTGCCAGCAGTATTGATAACCTTTTCGAGACCCAGTACTTC
J: TRBJ2-1; length: 13; size: .; D: .; V: TRBV2; CDR3: CASSEGREFEQFF; DNA: TGTGCCAGCAGTGAAGGTCGGGAGTTCGAGCAGTTCTTC
J: TRBJ2-5; length: 12; size: many; D: .; V: TRBV20-1; CDR3: CSATGRQETQYF; DNA: TGCAGTGCTACTGGACGGCAAGAGACCCAGTACTTC
J: TRBJ1-1; length: 19; size: few; D: TRBD1; V: TRBV4-1; CDR3: CASSHKRGEPGGMNTEAFF; DNA: TGCGCCAGCAGCCACAAAAGGGGAGAGCCAGGGGGTATGAACACTGAAGCTTTCTTT
J: TRBJ2-1; length: 13; size: many; D: .; V: TRBV12-3/TRBV12-4; CDR3: CASSPAGNLGQFF; DNA: TGTGCCAGCAGTCCCGCCGGGAACCTGGGGCAGTTCTTC
J: TRBJ2-3; length: 15; size: many; D: TRBD2; V: TRBV20-1; CDR3: CSASSTSGARDTQYF; DNA: TGCAGTGCTAGTTCGACTAGCGGGGCCCGGGATACGCAGTATTTT
J: TRBJ2-2; length: 15; size: many; D: TRBD2; V: TRBV11-2; CDR3: CASSATSGGTGELFF; DNA: TGTGCCAGCAGCGCCACTAGCGGGGGAACCGGGGAGCTGTTTTTT
J: TRBJ1-1; length: 13; size: many; D: TRBD1; V: TRBV20-1; CDR3: CSAGGQFLTEAFF; DNA: TGCAGTGCTGGGGGACAGTTTCTCACTGAAGCTTTCTTT
J: TRBJ1-1; length: 15; size: .; D: .; V: TRBV27; CDR3: CASSLDLGGGTEAFF; DNA: TGTGCCAGCAGTTTAGACCTGGGGGGAGGGACTGAAGCTTTCTTT
J: TRBJ1-2; length: 11; size: .; D: .; V: TRBV2; CDR3: CAIEVRTGYTF; DNA: TGTGCCATCGAGGTGCGGACTGGCTACACCTTC
J: TRBJ2-3; length: 11; size: .; D: .; V: TRBV29-1; CDR3: CSVKRTDTQYF; DNA: TGCAGCGTTAAGCGCACAGATACGCAGTATTTT
J: TRBJ1-2; length: 14; size: few; D: .; V: TRBV5-4; CDR3: CASSSGTEGYGYTF; DNA: TGTGCCAGCAGCAGTGGGACGGAGGGATATGGCTACACCTTC
J: TRBJ1-1; length: 16; size: once; D: TRBD1; V: TRBV4-1; CDR3: CASSHPKGGGGTEAFF; DNA: TGCGCCAGCAGCCACCCGAAAGGGGGCGGCGGCACTGAAGCTTTCTTT
J: TRBJ1-5; length: 15; size: many; D: .; V: TRBV5-1; CDR3: CASSLGGKGNQPQHF; DNA: TGCGCCAGCAGCTTGGGGGGGAAGGGCAATCAGCCCCAGCATTTT
J: TRBJ2-2; length: 14; size: .; D: .; V: TRBV2; CDR3: CASSVDAWGGELFF; DNA: TGTGCCAGCAGTGTGGACGCGTGGGGAGGGGAGCTGTTTTTT
J: TRBJ2-5; length: 19; size: many; D: .; V: TRBV6-8; CDR3: CASSYGTGGDRDLQETQYF; DNA: TGTGCCAGCAGTTACGGTACCGGAGGGGACAGAGATCTCCAAGAGACCCAGTACTTC
J: TRBJ1-5; length: 15; size: .; D: .; V: TRBV27; CDR3: CASSSMEGGNQPQHF; DNA: TGTGCCAGCAGTTCCATGGAAGGGGGCAATCAGCCCCAGCATTTT
J: TRBJ2-1; length: 15; size: many; D: .; V: TRBV11-2; CDR3: CASKGEPASYNEQFF; DNA: TGTGCCAGCAAGGGGGAACCGGCTTCCTACAATGAGCAGTTCTTC
J: TRBJ2-1; length: 16; size: few; D: .; V: TRBV29-1; CDR3: CSVGGVGESSYNEQFF; DNA: TGCAGCGTTGGGGGAGTGGGGGAAAGCTCCTACAATGAGCAGTTCTTC
J: TRBJ2-1; length: 16; size: many; D: TRBD2; V: TRBV20-1; CDR3: CSARFLAGEAYNEQFF; DNA: TGCAGTGCTAGATTTTTAGCGGGAGAGGCTTACAATGAGCAGTTCTTC
J: TRBJ2-2; length: 14; size: once; D: .; V: TRBV5-1; CDR3: CASSSATNTGELFF; DNA: TGCGCCAGCAGCTCGGCAACGAACACCGGGGAGCTGTTTTTT
J: TRBJ1-2; length: 14; size: .; D: .; V: TRBV28; CDR3: CASSLVQSNYGYTF; DNA: TGTGCCAGCAGTTTAGTCCAGTCGAACTATGGCTACACCTTC